This T cell receptor beta chain comes out of a study of response to subunit inactivated influenza vaccine (dated by TCRdb to the late 2010s). Regarding the complete study: The study used deep quantitative T cell receptor repertoire profiling to track responses to a trivalent subunit inactivated influenza vaccine. Overall study results and their limits: It was suggested by the authors that each seasonal influenza vaccination may recruit only a limited number of new T cells.

A few counts support this clonotype. Its specific antigen is unknown. No per-base quality is available; no much larger clone lies one base away. Preparation of the library involved RT-PCR. Sequencing was carried out with an Illumina HiSeq 2500. TCRdb ran its own pipeline on the public reads, namely fastp trimming at Q25 and MiXCR clone calling, and kept in-frame beta chains. Here each entry gathers all rows of one CDR3 protein and keeps the most common genes and DNA. The sample table records roughly 760,000 distinct CDR3 sequences; approximately 21% of these occur just once. The ten top clones hold approximately 10% of the sample. The input for sequencing was PBMCs from blood, taken 4 to 6 days after vaccination. This sequence originates from a man aged 50 or older who received an inactivated influenza vaccine. Donor details come from another sample of the same person, matched by shared clones.

The encoded CDR3 is CSARVPGRIEEPQHF. DNA sequence: TGCAGTGCTAGAGTCCCAGGGAGGATCGAGGAGCCCCAGCATTTT. The sequence links TRBV20-1 to TRBJ1-5; TRBD1 is a weak D gene call, 5 bases matching. V lost 1 base and J lost 8 bases; the stretch between them is 18 bases long. The CDR3 sequence holds 15 residues, the cysteine and phenylalanine included. The sequence is cut down to CDR3 DNA, 45 bases in frame from base 1. The germline V gene encodes CDR1 DFQATT and CDR2 SNEGSKA (reference sequence).